This entry is about one TCR beta chain. Its antigen is still unknown. Researchers ran the PCR with 60 Vbeta and 13 Jbeta primers. Method: immunoSEQ multiplex PCR; TCRdb's copy keeps in-frame clones and lacks some. In the table there are tens of thousands of clones, around 81% of which are singletons. The sample comes from a study of cytomegalovirus exposure and HLA in healthy donors. This CDR3 has 15 amino acids. In germline, CDR1 is SQVTM, CDR2 ANQGSEA. V lost 5 bases, J lost 4 bases, and 13 bases stayed unmatched. Study-level results: Later on, an analysis showed TCR association rates differing by HLA locus, with DRB1 the most and HLA-C the fewest.

This clonotype was sampled from a man aged 25-45 years in good health and CMV-seronegative. Material: PBMCs. The gene calls are TRBV29-1 and TRBJ1-2, with 7 bases lining up with TRBD1. This CDR3 is CSVKVGDRVTYGYTF. CDR3 nucleotide sequence: TGCAGCGTTAAAGTCGGCGACAGGGTAACCTATGGCTACACCTTC.